These 25 T cell receptor beta chains were sequenced from one sample in a study of CD8+ T cells in alopecia areata. Isolated RNA was reverse transcribed into cDNA used as the sequencing template. Profiling relied on immunoSEQ multiplex PCR, and the TCRdb table lists in-frame clones only, not all of them. This sample carries 100,000 to 120,000 clones, roughly three fifths of them seen once, and the ten largest clones take 3% to 4%. The treatment here: oral pan-JAK inhibitor, 5-10 mg twice daily. Sequenced here: CD4+ T cells sorted from blood, sampled at week 24, from a patient treated with tofacitinib. Receptor source: a human donor with alopecia areata.

The chain carries TRBV5-6 and TRBJ2-5, with D possibly being TRBD2 (6 bases). CDR1 SGHDT and CDR2 YYEEEE come from the germline V gene. Between the trimmed V and J ends, which lost 4 bases and 5 bases, there was a span of 15 bases. The length of the CDR3 is 14 residues. Here the CDR3 reads CASSQGTGEETQYF. The CDR3 nucleotides read TGTGCCAGCAGCCAGGGTACGGGGGAGGAGACCCAGTACTTC.

To note about this clone: The identical CDR3 is also encoded by other nucleotide sequences in the sample. The V gene is TRBV5-1, the J gene TRBJ1-5, with 10 bases aligning to TRBD1. The CDR3 is 15 residues long. Germline CDR1 and CDR2: SGHRS and YFSETQ. The trim removed 4 bases at V and 4 bases at J, leaving 5 bases unmatched. The CDR3 DNA reads as TGCGCCAGCAGCCTGGGACAGGGGTTGAATCAGCCCCAGCATTTT. Protein product: CASSLGQGLNQPQHF.

The V and J genes are TRBV19 and TRBJ2-5, with 7 bases that match TRBD1. Germline V CDR1 and CDR2: LNHDA, SQIVND (reference sequence). This CDR3 contains 15 residues. V lost 10 bases and J lost 7; bases outside the gene matches: 18. CDR3 residues: CATRDAGGPRLTQYF. As DNA, the CDR3 is TGTGCCACCAGGGATGCAGGGGGACCCCGGCTGACCCAGTACTTC.

This clone showed up just a few times. The sample carries other DNA sequences with the same CDR3. The V gene is TRBV29-1, the J gene TRBJ1-2, with 8 bases lining up with TRBD1. V shed 6 bases, J shed 4 bases, and the junction held 1 base outside the gene matches. The CDR3 totals 11 residues. Germline lookup yields CDR1 SQVTM and CDR2 ANQGSEA. CDR3 amino acids: CSVGQGYGYTF. The CDR3, as DNA: TGCAGCGTCGGACAGGGCTATGGCTACACCTTC. Using reference TRBV29-1 and TRBJ1-2 for the parts outside the CDR3, the full variable domain is SAVISQKPSRDICQRGTSLTIQCQVDSQVTMMFWYRQQPGQSLTLIATANQGSEATYESGFVIDKFPISRPNLTFSTLTVSNMSPEDSSIYLCSVGQGYGYTFGSGTRLTVV.

The CDR3 coding sequence is TGCAGCGTTCATTCGGGGCTTCACAACAATGAGCAGTTCTTC. Translation gives CSVHSGLHNNEQFF. V usage is TRBV29-1 and J usage is TRBJ2-1; D is tentatively TRBD1 or TRBD2 (5 bases each). With 5 bases removed from V and 5 bases from J, the gap between germline ends came to 16 bases. The CDR3 has 14 residues. CDR1 is SQVTM and CDR2 is ANQGSEA in the germline V gene.

The chain uses TRBV18 and TRBJ1-6, with 8 positions matching TRBD1. In germline, CDR1 is KGHSH, CDR2 LQKENI. V was clipped by 3 bases and J by 8 bases; unmatched bases: 3. The CDR3 spans 14 residues. CDR3 nucleotide sequence: TGTGCCAGCTCACCGCAGACAGGGGATTCACCCCTCCACTTT. It specifies CASSPQTGDSPLHF.

This clone was recorded only once. The J gene is TRBJ1-1, the V gene TRBV27; D uncertain. There are 13 residues in the CDR3. From germline, CDR1 is MNHEY and CDR2 SMNVEV (reference sequence). V lost 3 bases and J 1 base, leaving 6 bases between the germline ends. In DNA form, the CDR3 reads TGTGCCAGCAGTTTCCTTGAGAACACTGAAGCTTTCTTT. Translation gives CASSFLENTEAFF.

In this sample, this clone turned up a few times. This chain uses TRBV10-3 with TRBJ1-5; possibly TRBD1 for D (5 bases). The germline V and J ends were trimmed by 8 bases and 1 base, with 9 bases remaining between them. CDR3 length: 13 residues. The germline V gene has CDR1 ENHRY and CDR2 SYGVKD. The chain's CDR3 is CAIRGESNQPQHF. The CDR3 nucleotides read TGTGCCATCCGGGGGGAGAGCAATCAGCCCCAGCATTTT.

This clone was detected only a few times. This chain uses TRBV25-1 with TRBJ2-3, with D perhaps TRBD1 (5 bases). The germline gives CDR1 MGHDK, CDR2 SYGVNS. Trimming took 2 bases from V and 3 from J, leaving 12 bases between them. The CDR3 is 15 amino acids. The CDR3 nucleotides are TGTGCCAGCAGTGAACCGCCCCCAGGGACAGATACGCAGTATTTT. Its protein is CASSEPPPGTDTQYF.

The chain is built from TRBV2 and TRBJ1-6, with TRBD1 identical over 7 bases. This CDR3 is 15 amino acids long. The germline V gene encodes CDR1 SNHLY and CDR2 FYNNEI. The ends lost 5 bases at V and 5 bases at J; junction bases unmatched: 6. The CDR3 loop is CASSLAGQNNSPLHF. The DNA for the CDR3 is TGTGCCAGCAGTTTAGCGGGACAGAATAATTCACCCCTCCACTTT.

The chain has TRBV7-2 and TRBJ2-1; D call uncertain. This CDR3 region has 12 residues. Germline V gene sequence: CDR1 SGHTA, CDR2 FQGNSA. The V gene lost 0 bases and the J gene lost 3 bases, with 0 bases spanning the gap. CDR3 sequence (DNA): TGTGCCAGCAGCTTAGCCTACAATGAGCAGTTCTTC. This gives the protein CASSLAYNEQFF.

This chain links TRBV30 with TRBJ2-3, with 9 positions matching TRBD1. Germline lookup yields CDR1 GTSNPN and CDR2 SVGIG (reference sequence). CDR3 length: 13 amino acids. The V segment lost 5 bases and the J segment 6 bases; nucleotides outside the gene matches: 6. The CDR3 protein is CAWGQGIPDTQYF. As DNA, the CDR3 is TGTGCCTGGGGACAGGGGATTCCGGATACGCAGTATTTT.

V gene TRBV27 combines with J gene TRBJ1-1, with D possibly TRBD1 on 6 matching bases. CDR1 and CDR2 from the germline V gene are MNHEY and SMNVEV (reference sequence). CDR3 length: 14 residues. The V end was cut by 4 bases, the J end by 1 base, with 10 bases between. The CDR3: CASSYSGENTEAFF. The CDR3 coding sequence is TGTGCCAGCAGTTATTCAGGGGAGAACACTGAAGCTTTCTTT.

This clone has just a few counts. This chain links TRBV29-1 with TRBJ2-1, with D possibly being TRBD2 (7 bases). This CDR3 has 15 residues. Per germline, CDR1 SQVTM and CDR2 ANQGSEA. Trimming removed 4 bases from V and 4 bases from J, with 17 bases in between. CDR3 loop: CSVVGGTGQYNEQFF. The CDR3, as DNA: TGCAGCGTTGTCGGGGGGACCGGACAGTACAATGAGCAGTTCTTC.

This chain uses TRBV15 with TRBJ1-2; D is possibly TRBD1 (5 bases). In germline, CDR1 is LNHNV, CDR2 YYDKDF (reference sequence). V was pared by 0 bases and J by 2 bases, with 10 bases between. This CDR3 is built from 15 residues. The chain's CDR3 is CATSRDRQPNYGYTF. CDR3 nucleotides: TGTGCCACCAGCAGAGATCGACAGCCCAACTATGGCTACACCTTC.

V usage is TRBV5-1 and J usage is TRBJ2-7; the D gene is possibly TRBD1 (6 bases). The CDR3 has 14 amino acids. Germline CDR1 SGHRS, CDR2 YFSETQ. With 0 bases removed from V and 6 bases from J, the gap between germline ends came to 13 bases. CDR3 residues: CASSLDSARGEQYF. CDR3 nucleotides: TGCGCCAGCAGCTTGGACAGCGCCAGGGGCGAGCAGTACTTC.

This clone has a single count. The chain combines TRBV2 with TRBJ2-5; D not certain. The CDR3 sequence is 11 residues long. CDR1 SNHLY and CDR2 FYNNEI come from the germline V gene. V was clipped by 6 bases and J by 8 bases, with 10 bases between them. The CDR3 here is CASRFEVTQYF. As DNA, the CDR3 is TGTGCCAGCAGGTTCGAGGTTACCCAGTACTTC.

V and J are TRBV27 and TRBJ1-6, with a tentative D call TRBD1 (5 bases). Germline V gene data show CDR1 as MNHEY and CDR2 as SMNVEV (reference sequence). The CDR3 covers 14 residues. V shed 2 bases and J shed 9 bases, with 11 bases lying between them. The chain's CDR3 is CASSLGGRFSPLHF. The CDR3 nucleotides are TGTGCCAGCAGTTTAGGGGGACGGTTTTCACCCCTCCACTTT.

This chain connects TRBV5-1 to TRBJ2-7; TRBD1 might be the D (6 bases). Per the germline V gene, CDR1 is SGHRS and CDR2 is YFSETQ. The germline V and J ends were trimmed by 0 bases and 4 bases, with 11 bases remaining between them. This CDR3 comprises 14 residues. DNA of the CDR3: TGCGCCAGCAGCTTGGGACAGGAAATTTACGAGCAGTACTTC. This codes for CASSLGQEIYEQYF.

This clone was observed a handful of times. The rearrangement joins TRBV4-1 to TRBJ1-2, with a weak D call TRBD1 (5 bases). The V and J ends lost 4 bases and 3 bases respectively, with 18 bases between them. Germline values: CDR1 MGHRA, CDR2 YSYEKL. CDR3 size: 16 residues. The CDR3 loop is CASSPTSQGRDYGYTF. In DNA, the CDR3 is TGCGCCAGCAGCCCGACCAGTCAGGGCAGGGACTATGGCTACACCTTC.

J is TRBJ2-5 and V is TRBV7-2, with 9 bases lining up with TRBD2. The V segment lost 5 bases and the J segment 9 bases; nucleotides outside the gene matches: 13. The CDR3 consists of 15 residues. Germline V gene sequence: CDR1 SGHTA, CDR2 FQGNSA. The CDR3 DNA is TGTGCCAGCAGCAAACCCCCGGGACTAGCAGCTTCCCAGTACTTC. As protein: CASSKPPGLAASQYF.

Only a few counts were recorded for this clone. The chain is built from TRBV29-1 and TRBJ2-4; D remains unclear. Germline V gene data show CDR1 as SQVTM and CDR2 as ANQGSEA. There are 13 residues in the CDR3. The V end was cut by 6 bases, the J end by 7 bases, with 16 bases between. Here the CDR3 reads CSVTDTGPNIQYF. The CDR3 bases are TGCAGCGTGACCGACACGGGTCCGAACATTCAGTACTTC.

The chain is built from TRBV11-2 and TRBJ1-4, with a weak D call TRBD1 (5 bases). The CDR3 is made up of 14 amino acids. Between the trimmed V and J ends, which lost 3 bases and 6 bases, there was a span of 11 bases. Per germline, CDR1 SGHAT and CDR2 FQNNGV. CDR3 sequence: CASSFREKDEKLFF. For the CDR3, the DNA is TGTGCCAGCAGCTTCAGGGAGAAGGATGAAAAACTGTTTTTT.

The CDR3 spells CSVGVGTNNEKLFF. The CDR3 region has the DNA TGCAGCGTTGGAGTCGGGACAAATAATGAAAAACTGTTTTTT. This chain links TRBV29-1 with TRBJ1-4; weak D call: TRBD1 (6 bases). The CDR3 length is 14 residues. With 4 bases removed from V and 4 bases from J, the gap between germline ends came to 13 bases. Germline-derived CDR1 and CDR2 are SQVTM and ANQGSEA.

V is TRBV2 and J is TRBJ2-1, with D perhaps TRBD1 or TRBD2 (5 bases each). This CDR3 has 14 amino acids. V was trimmed by 5 bases and J by 2 bases, leaving 10 bases between them. In germline, CDR1 is SNHLY, CDR2 FYNNEI. The CDR3 region is CASSKGRTYNEQFF. The CDR3 DNA reads TGTGCCAGCAGTAAGGGACGAACCTACAATGAGCAGTTCTTC.